The clone carrying this TCR beta chain was counted a single time. Its antigen is still unknown. TCRdb keeps only in-frame clones here, not all; method: immunoSEQ multiplex PCR. The sample lists 50,000 or so clones; 80% to 95% were seen once. The data belong to a study of PD-1 blockade in classical Hodgkin lymphoma. In the study overall: On a schedule of every 2 weeks, patients received nivolumab 3 mg/kg intravenously.

Study results and caveats: Patients newly diagnosed and complete responders had comparable baseline diversity.

There was relapse after autologous stem cell transplantation in every patient, and there was variation in brentuximab vedotin exposure. The origin of this receptor is a human donor with classical Hodgkin lymphoma. Here the sequenced sample was peripheral blood mononuclear cells (PBMCs), taken before the second cycle of nivolumab.

CDR3 nucleotide sequence: TGTGCCAGCAGCCCCCTTCGAGGAGAGACCCAGTACTTC. Translated: CASSPLRGETQYF. The chain is built from TRBV7-9 and TRBJ2-5; the D is unclear. The CDR3 loop spans 13 amino acids. Germline V gene lookup returns CDR1 SEHNR and CDR2 FQNEAQ (reference sequence). V shed 5 bases and J shed 4 bases, with 11 bases lying between them.